The 16 T cell receptor beta chains given below trace back to one sample, sequenced in a study of cytomegalovirus exposure and HLA in healthy donors. PCR primers comprised 60 Vbeta and 13 Jbeta primers. Only in-frame clones appear in the TCRdb table, and some are missing; sequencing was by immunoSEQ multiplex PCR. The data show 150,000 to 200,000 clones, approximately 81% seen once. Sequenced material: PBMCs. The source is a boy younger than 18 in good health and CMV-seronegative.

This chain connects TRBV4-2 to TRBJ2-4; no reliable D call. Germline-derived CDR1 and CDR2 are LGHNA and YNFKEQ. This CDR3 spans 15 amino acids. Trimming shortened V by 0 bases and J by 5 bases, and 11 bases separated the two germline ends. This chain's CDR3 is CASSQEAAVENIQYF. Written as DNA, the CDR3 is TGTGCCAGCAGCCAAGAGGCCGCAGTGGAAAACATTCAGTACTTC.

The chain couples TRBV11-3 to TRBJ2-1, with no clear D. Per the germline V gene, CDR1 is SGHNT and CDR2 is YENEEA. CDR3 length: 13 amino acids. With 5 bases removed from V and 8 bases from J, the gap between germline ends came to 13 bases. The CDR3 DNA is TGTGCCAGCAGCCTATATATCGCCGATGAGCAGTTCTTC. Its translation: CASSLYIADEQFF.

The V and J genes are TRBV28 and TRBJ1-1, with D perhaps TRBD1 (6 bases). Germline values: CDR1 MDHEN, CDR2 SYDVKM. V lost 6 bases and J 11 bases, leaving 13 bases between the germline ends. There are 11 residues in the CDR3. CDR3 in DNA: TGTGCCAGCAGCAGGGGCTCGGGGGCTTTCTTT. Protein: CASSRGSGAFF. Based on the CDR3 plus reference TRBV28 and TRBJ1-1, the full variable domain is DVKVTQSSRYLVKRTGEKVFLECVQDMDHENMFWYRQDPGLGLRLIYFSYDVKMKEKGDIPEGYSVSREKKERFSLILESASTNQTSMYLCASSRGSGAFFGQGTRLTVV.

There are a few counts of this clone. This chain joins TRBV15 and TRBJ1-5, with D possibly matching TRBD1 (5 bases). V was trimmed by 0 bases and J by 4 bases, leaving 13 bases between them. CDR1 LNHNV and CDR2 YYDKDF come from the germline V gene (reference sequence). CDR3 size: 16 residues. CDR3 in DNA: TGTGCCACCAGCAGAGATCGGACACAGCTAAATCAGCCCCAGCATTTT. Protein product: CATSRDRTQLNQPQHF. The full variable domain, rest sourced from reference TRBV15 and TRBJ1-5, is DAMVIQNPRYQVTQFGKPVTLSCSQTLNHNVMYWYQQKSSQAPKLLFHYYDKDFNNEADTPDNFQSRRPNTSFCFLDIRSPGLGDTAMYLCATSRDRTQLNQPQHFGDGTRLSIL.

This clone was picked up a small number of times. The V call is TRBV7-8, the J call TRBJ2-3; D is unclear. CDR1 is SGHVS, CDR2 FQNEAQ, per germline. V shed 2 bases and J shed 1 base, with 10 bases lying between them. This CDR3 has 15 residues. The DNA for the CDR3 is TGTGCCAGCAGCTTATATGGTGCAGGCACAGATACGCAGTATTTT. Protein product: CASSLYGAGTDTQYF.

This sequence joins TRBV2 and TRBJ1-1; possibly TRBD1 for D (5 bases). V was pared by 4 bases and J by 4 bases, with 16 bases between. The CDR3 is 15 residues long. Germline V gene sequence: CDR1 SNHLY, CDR2 FYNNEI. The CDR3 loop reads CASSGGREVGTEAFF. The CDR3 DNA reads TGTGCCAGCAGTGGGGGCAGGGAGGTTGGCACTGAAGCTTTCTTT.

The J gene is TRBJ2-7, the V gene TRBV6-5, with 9 bases fitting TRBD1. Losses at the gene ends were 0 bases for V and 6 bases for J; bases not matched to a gene: 6. The CDR3 has 15 residues. CDR1 is MNHEY and CDR2 is SVGAGI in the germline V gene. CDR3: CASSYSWTGVGEQYF. The CDR3 DNA sequence: TGTGCCAGCAGTTACTCGTGGACAGGGGTCGGCGAGCAGTACTTC.

This clone was recorded once. This chain joins TRBV7-2 and TRBJ1-2, with D possibly matching TRBD1 (5 bases). CDR3 size: 13 residues. With 2 bases removed from V and 5 bases from J, the gap between germline ends came to 9 bases. The germline gives CDR1 SGHTA, CDR2 FQGNSA. The CDR3 sequence is CASSLLTVYGYTF. DNA of the CDR3: TGTGCCAGCAGCTTATTGACAGTATATGGCTACACCTTC.

This clone was observed a handful of times. The chain joins TRBV6-6 to TRBJ2-7; 7 nucleotides match TRBD1. V was clipped by 6 bases and J by 5 bases; unmatched bases: 7. The CDR3 totals 13 residues. CDR1 and CDR2 from the germline V gene are MNHNY and SVGAGI (reference sequence). The CDR3 reads CASSPAGQDEQYF. The CDR3 nucleotides read TGTGCCAGCAGCCCCGCTGGACAGGACGAGCAGTACTTC.

V usage is TRBV7-6 and J usage is TRBJ2-5, with 13 bases identical to TRBD2. Germline V gene sequence: CDR1 SGHVS, CDR2 FNYEAQ. J lost 5 bases, V lost 3 bases, and 3 bases had no gene match. This CDR3 is built from 15 residues. The CDR3 DNA reads TGTGCCAGCAGCTTGGGACTAGCGGGGAGGGAGACCCAGTACTTC. Translating gives CASSLGLAGRETQYF.

The chain employs TRBV6-6 and TRBJ2-7; 7 nucleotides match TRBD2. V lost 7 bases to trimming and J lost 6 bases; unmatched junction nucleotides: 12. CDR1 and CDR2 (germline): MNHNY, SVGAGI (reference sequence). The CDR3 runs 14 residues. Here the CDR3 DNA reads TGTGCCAGCATCCCGGGTGGGAGGGACTCCGAGCAGTACTTC. This gives the protein CASIPGGRDSEQYF.

The chain links TRBV7-2 to TRBJ2-7; TRBD2 might be the D (6 bases). The V end lost 6 bases, the J end lost 2 bases, and 14 bases lay between the germline ends. CDR3 length equals 14 residues. Germline V lookup: CDR1 SGHTA, CDR2 FQGNSA. The CDR3 DNA sequence: TGTGCCAGCAGGTTCGGACCGGGAGCCTACGAGCAGTACTTC. This sequence encodes CASRFGPGAYEQYF.

This clone occurred a few times. The chain carries TRBV6-1 and TRBJ1-4; D is undetermined. Trimming removed 3 bases at V and 4 bases at J, with 18 bases between. The CDR3 loop spans 17 amino acids. Germline V CDR1 and CDR2: MNHNS, SASEGT. The DNA of the CDR3 is TGTGCCAGCAGTGATTTTCCTACCACAGAGAATAATGAAAAACTGTTTTTT. Its protein product is CASSDFPTTENNEKLFF.

The CDR3 loop is CASSVTELRNQPQHF. In DNA form, the CDR3 reads TGTGCCAGCAGCGTTACAGAGTTACGAAATCAGCCCCAGCATTTT. The J gene is TRBJ1-5, the V gene TRBV7-8, with D uncertain. CDR3 length: 15 amino acids. Trimming cost V 5 bases and J 4 bases, with 15 bases left between them. Germline values: CDR1 SGHVS, CDR2 FQNEAQ.

This sequence joins TRBV9 and TRBJ2-1; D remains unclear. Looked up from germline, CDR1 is SGDLS and CDR2 is YYNGEE. This CDR3 has 15 residues. Trimming pared 1 base from V and 1 base from J, leaving 9 bases between. CDR3 nucleotide sequence: TGTGCCAGCAGCGTAAGTCGAGGATCCTACAATGAGCAGTTCTTC. It yields the protein CASSVSRGSYNEQFF.

This chain joins TRBV9 and TRBJ2-7; D not certain. Germline lookup yields CDR1 SGDLS and CDR2 YYNGEE. V lost 0 bases to trimming and J lost 2 bases, with 9 bases between them. The CDR3 contains 14 residues. Here the CDR3 reads CASSVGGAAYEQYF. Here the CDR3 DNA reads TGTGCCAGCAGCGTAGGAGGTGCGGCCTACGAGCAGTACTTC.